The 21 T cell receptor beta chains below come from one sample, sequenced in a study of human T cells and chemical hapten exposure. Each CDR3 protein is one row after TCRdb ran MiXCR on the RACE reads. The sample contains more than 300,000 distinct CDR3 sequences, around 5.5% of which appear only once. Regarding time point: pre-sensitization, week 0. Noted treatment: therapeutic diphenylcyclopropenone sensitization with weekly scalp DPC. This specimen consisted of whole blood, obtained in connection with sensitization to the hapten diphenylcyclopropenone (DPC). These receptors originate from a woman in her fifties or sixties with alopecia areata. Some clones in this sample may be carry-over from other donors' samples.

CDR3 in DNA: TGCAGCGTTGGTGGGGGCGTAGAAGGAAACACCATATATTTT. Amino acid sequence: CSVGGGVEGNTIYF. The genes are TRBV29-1 and TRBJ1-3, with TRBD1 as a possible D gene (6 bases). The CDR3 loop spans 14 amino acids. Germline V gene lookup returns CDR1 SQVTM and CDR2 ANQGSEA. V was clipped by 4 bases and J by 4 bases, with 14 bases between them.

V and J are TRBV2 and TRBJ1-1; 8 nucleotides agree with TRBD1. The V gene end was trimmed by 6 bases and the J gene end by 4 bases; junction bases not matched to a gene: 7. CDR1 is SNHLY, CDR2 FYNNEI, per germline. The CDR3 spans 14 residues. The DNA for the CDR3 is TGTGCCAGCAGAGCGCAGGGGGCGGCCACTGAAGCTTTCTTT. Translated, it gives CASRAQGAATEAFF.

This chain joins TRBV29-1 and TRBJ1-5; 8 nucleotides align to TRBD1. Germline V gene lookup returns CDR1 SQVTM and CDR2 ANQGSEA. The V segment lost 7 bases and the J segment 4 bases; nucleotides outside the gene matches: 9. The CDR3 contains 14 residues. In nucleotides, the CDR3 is TGCAGCGCTTCAGACAGGGGCGGAAATCAGCCCCAGCATTTT. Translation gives CSASDRGGNQPQHF.

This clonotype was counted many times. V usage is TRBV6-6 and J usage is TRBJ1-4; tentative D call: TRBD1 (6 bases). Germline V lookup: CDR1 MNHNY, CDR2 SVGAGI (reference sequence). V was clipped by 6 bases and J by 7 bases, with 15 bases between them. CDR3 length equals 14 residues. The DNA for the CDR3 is TGTGCCAGCAGACACAGGGAAGCTGGTGAAAAACTGTTTTTT. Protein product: CASRHREAGEKLFF.

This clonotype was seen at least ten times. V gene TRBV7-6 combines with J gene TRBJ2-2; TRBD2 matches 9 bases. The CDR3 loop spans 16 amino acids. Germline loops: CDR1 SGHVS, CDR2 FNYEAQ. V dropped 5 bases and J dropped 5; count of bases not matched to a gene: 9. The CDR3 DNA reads TGTGCCAGCAGCCCTCCGGGACTAGCAGAGACCGGGGAGCTGTTTTTT. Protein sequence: CASSPPGLAETGELFF.

The DNA for the CDR3 is TGTGCCAGCAGCCAAGGCACAGGGGACCAGTACTTC. Translated: CASSQGTGDQYF. This chain uses TRBV4-2 with TRBJ2-5, with 7 bases lining up with TRBD1. Germline V gives CDR1 LGHNA, CDR2 YNFKEQ. The CDR3 consists of 12 residues. Trimming cost V 1 base and J 10 bases; bases outside gene matches: 3.

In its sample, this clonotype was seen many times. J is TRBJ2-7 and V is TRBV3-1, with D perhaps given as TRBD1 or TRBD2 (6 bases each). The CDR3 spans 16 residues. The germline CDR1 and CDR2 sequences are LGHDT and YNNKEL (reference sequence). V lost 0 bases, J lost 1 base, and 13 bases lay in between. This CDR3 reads CASSQDRGTSSYEQYF. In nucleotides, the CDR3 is TGTGCCAGCAGCCAAGATCGCGGGACATCATCCTACGAGCAGTACTTC.

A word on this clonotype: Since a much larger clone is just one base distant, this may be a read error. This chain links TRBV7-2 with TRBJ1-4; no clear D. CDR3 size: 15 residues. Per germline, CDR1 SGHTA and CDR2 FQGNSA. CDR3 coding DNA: TGTGCCAGCGGCTTTCCAACTACAACTAATGAAAAACTGTTTTTT. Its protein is CASGFPTTTNEKLFF.

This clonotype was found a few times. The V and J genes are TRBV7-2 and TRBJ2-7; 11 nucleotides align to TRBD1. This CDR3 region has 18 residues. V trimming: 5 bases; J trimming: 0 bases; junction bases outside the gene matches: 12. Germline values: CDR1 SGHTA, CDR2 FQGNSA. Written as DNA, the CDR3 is TGTGCCAGCAGCGCGGACAGGGGGCTAAGGAAATCCTCCTACGAGCAGTACTTC. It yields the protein CASSADRGLRKSSYEQYF.

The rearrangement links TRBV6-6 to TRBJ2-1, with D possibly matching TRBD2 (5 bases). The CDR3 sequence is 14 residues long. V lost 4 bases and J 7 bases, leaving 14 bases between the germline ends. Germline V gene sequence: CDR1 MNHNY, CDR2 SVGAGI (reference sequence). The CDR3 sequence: CASSSPSRPNEQFF. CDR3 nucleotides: TGTGCCAGCAGTTCCCCTAGCCGCCCGAATGAGCAGTTCTTC.

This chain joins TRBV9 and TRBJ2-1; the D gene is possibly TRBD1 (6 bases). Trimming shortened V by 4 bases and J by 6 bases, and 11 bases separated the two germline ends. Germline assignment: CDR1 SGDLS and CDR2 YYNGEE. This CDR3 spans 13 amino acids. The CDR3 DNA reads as TGTGCCAGCAGCAGAATGACAGGCAATGAGCAGTTCTTC. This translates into CASSRMTGNEQFF.

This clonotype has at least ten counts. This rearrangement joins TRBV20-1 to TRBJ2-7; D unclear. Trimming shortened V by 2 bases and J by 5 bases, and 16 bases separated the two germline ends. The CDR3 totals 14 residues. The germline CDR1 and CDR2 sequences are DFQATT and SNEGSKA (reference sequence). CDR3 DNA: TGCAGTGCTAGATTCCGCAGGTCAACCGACGAGCAGTACTTC. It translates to CSARFRRSTDEQYF.

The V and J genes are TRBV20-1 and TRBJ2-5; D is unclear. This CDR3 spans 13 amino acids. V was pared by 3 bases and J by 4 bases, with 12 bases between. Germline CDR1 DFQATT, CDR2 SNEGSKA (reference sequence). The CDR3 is CSASSLRGETQYF. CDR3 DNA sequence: TGCAGTGCTAGTTCCCTCAGAGGAGAGACCCAGTACTTC.

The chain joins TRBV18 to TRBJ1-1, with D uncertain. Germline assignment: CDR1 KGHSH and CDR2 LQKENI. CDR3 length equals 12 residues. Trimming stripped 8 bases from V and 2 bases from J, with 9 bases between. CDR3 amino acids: CASPRLNTEAFF. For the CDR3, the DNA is TGTGCCAGCCCCCGACTCAACACTGAAGCTTTCTTT. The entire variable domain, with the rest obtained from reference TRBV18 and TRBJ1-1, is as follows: NAGVMQNPRHLVRRRGQEARLRCSPMKGHSHVYWYRQLPEEGLKFMVYLQKENIIDESGMPKERFSAEFPKEGPSILRIQQVVRGDSAAYFCASPRLNTEAFFGQGTRLTVV.

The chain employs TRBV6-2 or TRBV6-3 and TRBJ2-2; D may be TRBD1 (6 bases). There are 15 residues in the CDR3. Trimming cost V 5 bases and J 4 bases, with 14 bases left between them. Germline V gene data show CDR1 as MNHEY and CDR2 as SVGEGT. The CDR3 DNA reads TGTGCCAGCAGTCCGGGCCCAGGGGTCACCGGGGAGCTGTTTTTT. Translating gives CASSPGPGVTGELFF.

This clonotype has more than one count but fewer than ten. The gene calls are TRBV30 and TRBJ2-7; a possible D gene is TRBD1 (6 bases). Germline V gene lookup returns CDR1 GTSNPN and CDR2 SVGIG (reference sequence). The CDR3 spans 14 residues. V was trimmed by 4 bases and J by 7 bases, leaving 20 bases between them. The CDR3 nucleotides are TGTGCCTGGACCGCAAACCTCCAGGGGTCGGAGCAGTACTTC. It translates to CAWTANLQGSEQYF.

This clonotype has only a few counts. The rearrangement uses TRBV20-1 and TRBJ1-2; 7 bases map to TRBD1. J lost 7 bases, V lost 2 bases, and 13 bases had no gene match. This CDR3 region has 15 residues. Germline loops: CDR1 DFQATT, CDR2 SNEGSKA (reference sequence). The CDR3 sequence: CSARPSQGVVAGYTF. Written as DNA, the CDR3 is TGCAGTGCTAGACCGTCTCAGGGGGTAGTCGCTGGCTACACCTTC.

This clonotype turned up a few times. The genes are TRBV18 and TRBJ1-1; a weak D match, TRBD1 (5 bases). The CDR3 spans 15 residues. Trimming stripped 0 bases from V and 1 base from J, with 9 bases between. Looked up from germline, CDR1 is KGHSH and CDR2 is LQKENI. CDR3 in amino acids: CASSPPAGRNTEAFF. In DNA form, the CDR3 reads TGTGCCAGCTCACCACCTGCAGGGAGGAACACTGAAGCTTTCTTT.

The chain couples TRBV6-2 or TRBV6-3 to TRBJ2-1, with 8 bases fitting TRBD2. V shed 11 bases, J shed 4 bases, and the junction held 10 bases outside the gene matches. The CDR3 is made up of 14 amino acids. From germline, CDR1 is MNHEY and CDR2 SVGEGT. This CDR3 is CAVNGGASYNEQFF. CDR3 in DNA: TGTGCCGTAAACGGGGGGGCCTCGTACAATGAGCAGTTCTTC.

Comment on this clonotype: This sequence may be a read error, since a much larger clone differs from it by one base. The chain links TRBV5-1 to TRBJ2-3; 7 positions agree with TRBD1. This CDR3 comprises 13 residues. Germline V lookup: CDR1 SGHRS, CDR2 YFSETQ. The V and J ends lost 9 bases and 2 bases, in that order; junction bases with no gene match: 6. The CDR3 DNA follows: TGCGCCACCCAGACAGGGCACACAGATACGCAGTATTTT. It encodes CATQTGHTDTQYF.

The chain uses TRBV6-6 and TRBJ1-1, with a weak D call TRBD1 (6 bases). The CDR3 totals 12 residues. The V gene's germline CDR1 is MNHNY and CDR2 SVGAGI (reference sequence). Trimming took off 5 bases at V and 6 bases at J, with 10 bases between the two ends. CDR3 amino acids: CASSLRQAEAFF. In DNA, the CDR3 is TGTGCCAGCAGTCTTAGACAGGCTGAAGCTTTCTTT.